These 2 T cell receptor beta chains came from one sample sequenced in a study of blood T cell repertoires in COVID-19. Sequencing was performed with immunoSEQ multiplex PCR; in TCRdb, only in-frame clones are kept and a portion is missing. This table holds a few hundred thousand clones, 80% to 90% found once. The sequencing sample was made of peripheral blood. The receptor source for this set is a woman between 50 and 59 years old with acute or convalescent COVID-19.

The chain employs TRBV7-2 and TRBJ1-3; D not certain. V lost 5 bases to trimming and J lost 6 bases, with 11 bases between them. The CDR3 spans 13 residues. CDR1 and CDR2 from the germline V gene are SGHTA and FQGNSA. CDR3 nucleotides: TGTGCCAGCAGCCTATGGGAGGAAAACACCATATATTTT. Its translation: CASSLWEENTIYF.

The chain combines TRBV9 with TRBJ2-3, with D possibly matching TRBD1 (6 bases). The CDR3 is 16 amino acids. CDR1 SGDLS and CDR2 YYNGEE come from the germline V gene. Trimming removed 4 bases at V and 5 bases at J, with 20 bases between. The CDR3 DNA is TGTGCCAGCAGCTTCTTAGGGGGTAGCCTTGGAGATACGCAGTATTTT. Amino acids: CASSFLGGSLGDTQYF.